Many counts were recorded for the clone carrying this T cell receptor (beta chain). No ophthalmopathy progression within 18 months constituted stable Graves' hyperthyroidism. The study based diagnoses on clinical symptoms, serum thyroxine and TRAb, thyroid ultrasound and orbital computed tomography. This sample stems from a study of T cells in Graves' hyperthyroidism and ophthalmopathy. There were TCR beta CDR3 regions amplified from RNA transcripts. HTBI primers were employed in a first-round RT-PCR of the TCR CDR3. A single record per CDR3 protein comes from TCRdb applying MiXCR to the multiplex PCR reads. The sample lists roughly 400,000 distinct CDR3 sequences; roughly 25% were seen once. V lost 8 bases to trimming and J lost 0 bases; unmatched junction nucleotides: 11. CDR3 size: 17 residues. Looked up from germline, CDR1 is MNHEY and CDR2 is SMNVEV (reference sequence).

The chain links TRBV27 to TRBJ2-3, with 10 bases fitting TRBD2. Sequencing used blood. This TCR was recovered from a man aged 45 to 65 with Graves' hyperthyroidism. The CDR3 protein is CASHGVGLAVSTDTQYF. The CDR3 DNA is TGTGCCAGCCATGGAGTTGGACTAGCGGTGAGCACAGATACGCAGTATTTT.